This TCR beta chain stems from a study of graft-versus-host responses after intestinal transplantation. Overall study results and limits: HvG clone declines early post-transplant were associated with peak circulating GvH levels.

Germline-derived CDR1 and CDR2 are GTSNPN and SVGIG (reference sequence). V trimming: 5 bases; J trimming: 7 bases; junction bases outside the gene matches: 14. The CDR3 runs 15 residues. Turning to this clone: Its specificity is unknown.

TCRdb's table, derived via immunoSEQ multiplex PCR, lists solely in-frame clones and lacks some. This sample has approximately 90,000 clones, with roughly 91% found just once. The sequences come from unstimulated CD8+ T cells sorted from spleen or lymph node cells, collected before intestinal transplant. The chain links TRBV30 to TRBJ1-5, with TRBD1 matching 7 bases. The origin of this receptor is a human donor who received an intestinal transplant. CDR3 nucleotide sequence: TGTGCCTGGGGCTATTTCGGACAGGAGGGACAGCCCCAGCATTTT. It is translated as CAWGYFGQEGQPQHF.